There are many counts of the clone carrying this T cell receptor (beta chain). Its specificity is not known. A read error may be the cause here, since a much bigger clone is one base away. The same CDR3 arises from other DNA sequences in this sample as well. The CDR3 runs to 16 residues. CDR1 and CDR2 (germline): SNHLY, FYNNEI. The data belong to a study of metastatic and nonmetastatic thyroid tumors. Across the whole study: Repertoires were compared across blood and tumor or nodule tissue from malignant and benign thyroid patients.

Original methodology: For papillary thyroid cancer, a distant-metastasis classifier was constructed from CDR3 differences observed across clinicopathological groups. TCRdb re-called the PCR reads with MiXCR. TCRdb's processing, not the authors' own work, is the source of the V and J calls. The sample has about 25,000 clones; 20% to 25% are singletons. Findings of the study overall: It was reportedly found that TCR beta diversity was significantly higher in malignant thyroid tumors than in benign nodules, a difference seen in both blood and tumor samples.

Every patient was untreated before thyroid surgery. The chain uses TRBV2 and TRBJ2-2; D unresolved. The clonotype was recovered from a female donor with papillary thyroid cancer or a benign thyroid nodule (not recorded which). Some clones in this sample may be carry-over from other donors' samples. Material: adjacent normal tissue. The CDR3 sequence is CASSELGVANTGELFF. CDR3 DNA: TGTGCCAGTAGTGAATTAGGAGTCGCGAACACCGGGGAGCTGTTTTTT.